This TCR beta chain was obtained from a study of beta chain features in type 1 diabetes. Study findings and constraints: Shorter TCRB CDR3s, moderately but significantly so, were found in Type 1 diabetes patients in all four CD4+ subsets.

cDNA synthesis used the whole RNA isolate, giving expressed TCRB sequences. Produced via immunoSEQ multiplex PCR; TCRdb's table is partial and in-frame only. This sample has about 650,000 clones; about an eighth occur once, and the top ten carry 0.095% to 0.15%. Note on this clone: Its target is not known.

What was sequenced was naive CD4+ T cells from blood. The clonotype originates from a man aged 30 to 39 with type 1 diabetes.

The CDR3 protein is CASSQSGAGTGELFF. CDR3 nucleotide sequence: TGCGCCAGCAGCCAGTCAGGGGCGGGCACCGGGGAGCTGTTTTTT. The chain employs TRBV4-3 and TRBJ2-2, with D tentatively TRBD1 (6 bases). Trimming cost V 3 bases and J 4 bases, with 12 bases left between them. Germline assignment: CDR1 LGHNA and CDR2 YSLEER. The CDR3 has 15 residues.